The entry below describes one T cell receptor beta chain. Its matching antigen is unknown. Time point: pretreatment peripheral blood. Between 1 and 8 samples per patient were obtained, pretreatment and on-treatment. This specimen belongs to a study of PD-L1 blockade in urothelial cancer. Study summary: After treatment start, blood was analyzed at 3 weeks (second dose) and at 6 weeks. The median number of T cells present in blood samples was approximately 130,000.

Study-wide results and caveats: At 3 weeks on treatment, tumor-associated clones expanded more with durable benefit.

Generated by immunoSEQ multiplex PCR, the TCRdb table keeps only in-frame clones and is missing some. Of 72,000 or so clones in the sample, approximately 86% are singletons; the top ten hold under 15%. The sequence was obtained from a man between 60 and 70 years old with urothelial cancer. Sequencing was performed on PBMCs, taken around atezolizumab (anti-PD-L1) treatment.

The chain's CDR3 is CASSPRLAGFPDTQYF. The CDR3, as DNA: TGTGCCAGCAGCCCGCGACTAGCGGGGTTCCCAGATACGCAGTATTTT. This chain uses TRBV7-2 with TRBJ2-3; 11 bases agree with TRBD2. Losses at the gene ends were 5 bases for V and 4 bases for J; bases not matched to a gene: 8. This CDR3 contains 16 residues. From germline, CDR1 is SGHTA and CDR2 FQGNSA.